The rows below give T cell receptor beta chains drawn from one sample of a study of blood T cell repertoires in COVID-19. Clones were read by immunoSEQ multiplex PCR, and TCRdb kept only the in-frame ones, dropping some. The table has 200,000 to 250,000 clones, about 83% seen once. The sequencing sample was made of peripheral blood. These receptors were taken from an elderly man with acute or convalescent COVID-19. The CDR3 runs from the conserved cysteine through the conserved F or W. D genes are given only for firm matches. Part of the rows lack a size; the others show once, few, many or a class for expanded clones.

j_call | v_call | clone_size | d_call | cdr3_aa | cdr3_nt
TRBJ1-5 | TRBV6-6 | - | - | CATLDRSNQPQHF | TGTGCCACCCTCGACAGGAGCAATCAGCCCCAGCATTTT
TRBJ2-1 | TRBV5-1 | - | TRBD2 | CASSLGLAGLNEQFF | TGCGCCAGCAGCCTGGGACTAGCGGGTCTTAATGAGCAGTTCTTC
TRBJ2-1 | TRBV5-1 | - | TRBD2 | CASSFGSGGPDEQFF | TGCGCCAGCAGCTTCGGGTCGGGAGGGCCTGATGAGCAGTTCTTC
TRBJ1-5 | TRBV7-2 | - | TRBD1 | CASSEDRGGQPQHF | TGTGCCAGCAGCGAAGACAGGGGGGGTCAGCCCCAGCATTTT
TRBJ2-3 | TRBV5-1 | - | - | CASSPTTRSTDTQYF | TGCGCCAGCAGCCCGACCACTAGGTCCACAGATACGCAGTATTTT
TRBJ2-1 | TRBV6-2/TRBV6-3 | - | - | CASSLIPRGAAYNEQFF | TGTGCCAGCAGCCTCATCCCGCGGGGTGCAGCCTACAATGAGCAGTTCTTC
TRBJ1-1 | TRBV5-1 | - | - | CASSIDTEGTEAFF | TGCGCCAGCAGCATTGACACGGAGGGGACTGAAGCTTTCTTT
TRBJ1-2 | TRBV28 | - | TRBD1 | CASSPGTGGSGYTF | TGTGCCAGCAGTCCGGGGACAGGGGGGAGCGGCTACACCTTC
TRBJ2-7 | TRBV2 | - | TRBD1 | CAAGQGPPYEQYF | TGTGCCGCCGGACAGGGGCCCCCCTACGAGCAGTACTTC
TRBJ2-3 | TRBV28 | few | - | CASLERGTDTQYF | TGTGCCAGCCTCGAGAGGGGCACAGATACGCAGTATTTT
TRBJ2-5 | TRBV27 | - | - | CASSPGGETQYF | TGTGCCAGCAGCCCGGGTGGGGAGACCCAGTACTTC
TRBJ1-1 | TRBV28 | once | - | CASSKYRATNTEAFF | TGTGCCAGCAGTAAATACAGAGCCACGAACACTGAAGCTTTCTTT
TRBJ1-1 | TRBV5-1 | - | TRBD1 | CASSAFSGQGTEAFF | TGCGCCAGCAGCGCTTTTTCGGGACAGGGAACTGAAGCTTTCTTT
TRBJ1-3 | TRBV9 | - | - | CASSPGSGNTIYF | TGTGCCAGCAGCCCAGGCTCTGGAAACACCATATATTTT
TRBJ1-5 | TRBV2 | - | - | CASSGGGTQPQHF | TGTGCCAGCAGTGGGGGAGGGACTCAGCCCCAGCATTTT
TRBJ2-7 | TRBV7-9 | - | - | CASSPRDTTYEQYF | TGTGCCAGCAGTCCTCGGGACACCACCTACGAGCAGTACTTC
TRBJ1-1 | TRBV28 | once | - | CASSFIMRTEAFF | TGTGCCAGCAGTTTCATTATGCGGACTGAAGCTTTCTTT
TRBJ1-1 | TRBV19 | - | TRBD1 | CASTQGETNTEAFF | TGTGCCAGTACCCAGGGGGAAACCAACACTGAAGCTTTCTTT
TRBJ2-5 | TRBV19 | once | - | CASSIEGAFQETQYF | TGTGCCAGTAGTATAGAAGGGGCATTCCAAGAGACCCAGTACTTC
TRBJ1-1 | TRBV12-3/TRBV12-4 | - | - | CASIGHMNTEAFF | TGTGCCAGCATCGGACATATGAACACTGAAGCTTTCTTT
TRBJ1-6 | TRBV5-4 | - | - | CAYFGQGSSPLHF | TGTGCCTACTTCGGGCAGGGGAGTTCACCCCTCCACTTT
TRBJ2-5 | TRBV7-9 | - | TRBD2 | CASSFWTSGKETQYF | TGTGCCAGCAGCTTCTGGACTAGCGGGAAAGAGACCCAGTACTTC
TRBJ2-3 | TRBV5-1 | once | TRBD2 | CASSQRGDPTDTQYF | TGCGCCAGCAGCCAGCGGGGGGATCCCACAGATACGCAGTATTTT
TRBJ2-5 | TRBV13 | - | - | CASSFAGERETQYF | TGTGCCAGCAGCTTCGCCGGGGAGCGAGAGACCCAGTACTTC
TRBJ2-4 | TRBV5-8 | - | - | CASSLGLRGNIQYF | TGTGCCAGCAGCTTGGGTCTCAGGGGAAACATTCAGTACTTC
TRBJ2-2 | TRBV6-5 | few | TRBD2 | CASSTGGGNTGELFF | TGTGCCAGCAGTACGGGCGGGGGGAACACCGGGGAGCTGTTTTTT
TRBJ2-5 | TRBV5-1 | - | TRBD1 | CASTSIWGTGQETQYF | TGCGCCAGCACCTCGATCTGGGGGACAGGGCAAGAGACCCAGTACTTC
TRBJ1-4 | TRBV9 | - | TRBD1 | CASSADRGRLGEKLFF | TGTGCCAGCAGCGCTGACAGGGGCCGGCTGGGTGAAAAACTGTTTTTT
TRBJ1-1 | TRBV5-5 | - | TRBD1 | CASSPSTGAGTEAFF | TGTGCCAGCAGCCCATCGACAGGGGCGGGCACTGAAGCTTTCTTT
TRBJ2-7 | TRBV5-1 | - | TRBD1 | CASSFLGDRVYEQYF | TGCGCCAGCAGCTTCCTAGGGGACAGAGTCTACGAGCAGTACTTC
TRBJ2-5 | TRBV19 | - | - | CASRNRDSAVVDQYF | TGTGCCAGTAGGAACCGGGACTCTGCGGTAGTCGACCAGTACTTC
TRBJ2-1 | TRBV6-5 | - | TRBD2 | CASSYSGLANNEQFF | TGTGCCAGCAGTTACTCAGGACTAGCCAACAATGAGCAGTTCTTC